Shown below are 16 T cell receptor beta chains from a single sample sequenced in a study of Graves' ophthalmopathy and Graves' hyperthyroidism. Transcripts of RNA were the source for amplifying TCR beta CDR3 regions. HTBI primers were used in a first-round RT-PCR, which preceded a second-round multiplex PCR. TCRdb re-called the multiplex PCR reads with MiXCR, one entry per CDR3 protein. The sample holds around 1.1 million distinct CDR3 sequences, roughly 35% seen once. Sequencing input: peripheral blood or thyroid tissue (not recorded which). These receptors were obtained from an adult man with Graves' hyperthyroidism.

This clonotype has only a few counts. This chain uses TRBV5-5 with TRBJ1-5; 7 bases fit TRBD1. The CDR3 runs 14 residues. Germline CDR1 reads SGHKS; CDR2 reads YYEKEE (reference sequence). V lost 0 bases to trimming and J lost 5 bases; unmatched junction nucleotides: 2. CDR3 sequence reads: CASSLEGAYQPQHF. Here the CDR3 DNA reads TGTGCCAGCAGCTTGGAGGGGGCGTATCAGCCCCAGCATTTT.

As concerns this clonotype: At one end the junction does not follow the germline gene, possibly because of a read error. The chain recombines TRBV6-6 with TRBJ1-2; a weak D match, TRBD1 (5 bases). Germline V gene lookup returns CDR1 MNHNY and CDR2 SVGAGI (reference sequence). The CDR3 extends over 14 amino acids. This CDR3 is CAISVTATVYGYTF. CDR3 nucleotide sequence: TGTGCCATCAGTGTGACAGCGACCGTCTATGGCTACACCTTC.

This clonotype has only one observation. Relative to the germline gene, one junction end is altered; a read error may explain this. The genes are TRBV10-3 and TRBJ1-5; D possibly corresponds to TRBD1 (6 bases). Germline-derived CDR1 and CDR2 are ENHRY and SYGVKD. The CDR3 sequence is 13 residues long. DNA of the CDR3: TGTGCCAGCAGTGACGACAGGTTTCAGCCCCAGCATTTT. Protein: CASSDDRFQPQHF.

This clonotype was picked up a small number of times. The J gene is TRBJ2-3, the V gene TRBV20-1; 8 bases agree with TRBD1. The CDR3 has 16 residues. From germline, CDR1 is DFQATT and CDR2 SNEGSKA (reference sequence). V was pared by 5 bases and J by 2 bases, with 12 bases of the junction left unmatched. The CDR3 sequence: CSASRPDRVHTDTQYF. Written as DNA, the CDR3 is TGCAGTGCTTCACGACCGGACAGGGTTCACACAGATACGCAGTATTTT.

This clonotype was observed at least ten times. The rearrangement joins TRBV19 to TRBJ1-5, with TRBD1 matching 8 bases. Germline CDR1 and CDR2: LNHDA and SQIVND (reference sequence). J gave up 2 bases and V 4 bases, and 4 bases lay outside the gene matches. The CDR3 spans 15 residues. CDR3 DNA sequence: TGTGCCAGTAGTAAGACAGGGGATGGCAATCAGCCCCAGCATTTT. As protein: CASSKTGDGNQPQHF.

This clonotype was seen many times. The gene calls are TRBV29-1 and TRBJ1-5; TRBD1 aligns across 7 bases. V lost 7 bases to trimming and J lost 4 bases; unmatched junction nucleotides: 10. The germline V gene encodes CDR1 SQVTM and CDR2 ANQGSEA. The CDR3 contains 14 residues. CDR3 DNA sequence: TGCAGCGCCACGACAGGGATCGTGAATCAGCCCCAGCATTTT. Its translation: CSATTGIVNQPQHF.

This clonotype occurred many times. V usage is TRBV25-1 and J usage is TRBJ1-5; D unclear. The CDR3 covers 11 residues. V lost 8 bases and J 9 bases, leaving 11 bases between the germline ends. Per the germline V gene, CDR1 is MGHDK and CDR2 is SYGVNS. The CDR3 protein is CASGEGGPQHF. CDR3 coding DNA: TGTGCCAGCGGCGAGGGAGGGCCCCAGCATTTT.

Remarks on this clonotype: Germline is not matched at one junction end, which may reflect a read error. The V and J genes are TRBV10-3 and TRBJ2-2, with D unclear. Germline CDR1 and CDR2: ENHRY and SYGVKD. This CDR3 comprises 13 residues. CDR3 loop: CASSYHPPGELFF. The CDR3 region has the DNA TGTGCCAGCAGTTACCACCCGCCAGGGGAGCTGTTTTTT.

Ten or more counts support this clonotype. CDR3 amino acids: CSAKFFARHRDTYEQYF. The CDR3, as DNA: TGCAGTGCTAAGTTCTTCGCTAGACACAGGGATACCTACGAGCAGTACTTC. The V gene is TRBV20-1, the J gene TRBJ2-7; possibly TRBD1 for D (6 bases). This CDR3 is built from 17 residues. Per germline, CDR1 DFQATT and CDR2 SNEGSKA (reference sequence). Trimming took off 4 bases at V and 2 bases at J, with 24 bases between the two ends.

In its sample, this clonotype was seen many times. This chain links TRBV15 with TRBJ2-2; D is perhaps TRBD1 (6 bases). There are 14 residues in the CDR3. V lost 5 bases and J 5 bases, leaving 12 bases between the germline ends. The germline V gene encodes CDR1 LNHNV and CDR2 YYDKDF (reference sequence). CDR3: CATSLTGETGELFF. The CDR3, as DNA: TGTGCCACCAGCCTGACAGGTGAAACCGGGGAGCTGTTTTTT.

This clonotype was seen repeatedly, ten times or more. The chain combines TRBV9 with TRBJ2-7; TRBD1 is a possible D gene (6 bases). With 3 bases removed from V and 3 bases from J, the gap between germline ends came to 22 bases. The CDR3 has 17 amino acids. Germline lookup yields CDR1 SGDLS and CDR2 YYNGEE. The CDR3 loop is CASSGLPGQRRNYEQYF. CDR3 nucleotides: TGTGCCAGCAGCGGTCTCCCGGGACAAAGAAGAAACTACGAGCAGTACTTC. Filled out from reference TRBV9 and TRBJ2-7, the complete variable domain reads DSGVTQTPKHLITATGQRVTLRCSPRSGDLSVYWYQQSLDQGLQFLIQYYNGEERAKGNILERFSAQQFPDLHSELNLSSLELGDSALYFCASSGLPGQRRNYEQYFGPGTRLTVT.

This clonotype was counted many times. The chain links TRBV5-1 to TRBJ1-2; 12 positions match TRBD1. CDR1 is SGHRS and CDR2 is YFSETQ in the germline V gene. J gave up 5 bases and V 4 bases, and 15 bases lay outside the gene matches. The CDR3 has 18 amino acids. The chain's CDR3 is CASSPGPGQGANKYGYTF. CDR3 nucleotides: TGCGCCAGCAGCCCCGGGCCGGGACAGGGGGCAAACAAGTATGGCTACACCTTC.

The chain combines TRBV4-3 with TRBJ2-6; TRBD2 aligns across 10 bases. J was trimmed by 3 bases and V by 1 base; bases with no gene match: 6. The germline V gene encodes CDR1 LGHNA and CDR2 YSLEER. The length of the CDR3 is 18 residues. The CDR3 spells CASSQASGRVSGANVLTF. The CDR3 nucleotides read TGCGCCAGCAGCCAAGCTAGCGGGAGAGTAAGTGGGGCCAACGTCCTGACTTTC.

This clonotype was seen repeatedly, ten times or more. The gene calls are TRBV7-9 and TRBJ2-5; 8 nucleotides agree with TRBD2. The CDR3 is 13 residues long. Germline V gene data show CDR1 as SEHNR and CDR2 as FQNEAQ (reference sequence). The ends lost 7 bases at V and 5 bases at J; junction bases unmatched: 6. CDR3 sequence reads: CASKAGVDETQYF. The DNA of the CDR3 is TGTGCCAGCAAAGCGGGGGTCGACGAGACCCAGTACTTC.

The J gene is TRBJ2-7, the V gene TRBV12-3 or TRBV12-4; weak D call: TRBD2 (5 bases). The CDR3 contains 14 residues. V gave up 4 bases and J gave up 3 bases, with 13 bases separating them. The CDR3 here is CASSSSGENYEQYF. CDR3 DNA sequence: TGTGCCAGCAGTTCCAGCGGAGAGAACTACGAGCAGTACTTC.

The chain recombines TRBV10-2 with TRBJ2-5, with a possible D match to TRBD2 (5 bases). This CDR3 is built from 14 residues. V lost 5 bases, J lost 2 bases, and 12 bases lay in between. CDR1 and CDR2 (germline): WSHSY, SAAADI. The CDR3 DNA reads TGCGCCAGCAGTCGACCGGAGGCGCAAGAGACCCAGTACTTC. This encodes CASSRPEAQETQYF.